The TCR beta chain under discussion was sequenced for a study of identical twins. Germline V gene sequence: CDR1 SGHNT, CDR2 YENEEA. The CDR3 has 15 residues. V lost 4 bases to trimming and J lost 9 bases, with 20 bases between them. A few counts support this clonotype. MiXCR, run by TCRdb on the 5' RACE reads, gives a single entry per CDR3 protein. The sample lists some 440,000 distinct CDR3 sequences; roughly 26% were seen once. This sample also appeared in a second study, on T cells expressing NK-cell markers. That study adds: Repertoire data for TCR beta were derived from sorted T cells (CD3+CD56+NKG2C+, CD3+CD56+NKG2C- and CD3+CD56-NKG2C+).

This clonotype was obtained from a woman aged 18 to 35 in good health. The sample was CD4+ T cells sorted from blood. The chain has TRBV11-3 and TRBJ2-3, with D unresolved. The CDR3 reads CASSSPVGLSRTQYF. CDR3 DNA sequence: TGTGCCAGCAGCTCCCCTGTTGGCCTCAGTAGGACGCAGTATTTT.